The 12 T cell receptor beta chains listed next were all sequenced from one sample in a study of cytomegalovirus exposure and HLA in healthy donors. The PCR made use of 60 Vbeta and 13 Jbeta primers. Measured with immunoSEQ multiplex PCR; TCRdb has only the in-frame clones, and not every one. The data show 110,000 or so clones, about 68% seen once. Sequences were obtained from PBMCs. The receptors here all came from a woman aged 40 to 49 in good health and CMV-seropositive.

V usage is TRBV27 and J usage is TRBJ2-3, with 10 bases fitting TRBD2. Unmatched junction bases numbered 8, after V lost 3 bases and J lost 2 bases. Germline-derived CDR1 and CDR2 are MNHEY and SMNVEV (reference sequence). The CDR3 sequence is 17 residues long. CDR3 loop: CASSLGVGLAATDTQYF. DNA of the CDR3: TGTGCCAGCAGTTTGGGAGTCGGACTAGCGGCCACAGATACGCAGTATTTT.

V and J are TRBV7-2 and TRBJ1-6, with 10 bases fitting TRBD1. The CDR3 has 15 amino acids. Trimming took 4 bases from V and 9 from J; bases not matched to a gene: 6. Germline values: CDR1 SGHTA, CDR2 FQGNSA. The CDR3 bases are TGTGCCAGCAGCTCCGGGACAGGGGTTCGTTCACCCCTCCACTTT. This translates into CASSSGTGVRSPLHF.

This chain joins TRBV7-2 and TRBJ1-1, with TRBD1 matching 7 bases. The J segment lost 4 bases and the V segment lost 5 bases, leaving 4 bases of the junction unmatched. CDR1 and CDR2 from the germline V gene are SGHTA and FQGNSA. The CDR3 sequence is 13 residues long. This CDR3 is CASSPTGITEAFF. CDR3 nucleotides: TGTGCCAGCAGCCCGACAGGGATCACTGAAGCTTTCTTT.

This clone came up once. The chain has TRBV4-3 and TRBJ1-4; TRBD1 might be the D (5 bases). Germline CDR1 and CDR2: LGHNA and YSLEER. The CDR3 spans 16 residues. Trimming took off 0 bases at V and 8 bases at J, with 16 bases between the two ends. The chain's CDR3 is CASSQDLSPGLEKLFF. The CDR3, as DNA: TGCGCCAGCAGCCAAGATCTGAGCCCAGGGCTAGAAAAACTGTTTTTT.

The gene calls are TRBV18 and TRBJ2-3, with 7 bases identical to TRBD2. V shed 5 bases and J 4 bases; nucleotides not matched to a gene: 12. The germline CDR1 and CDR2 sequences are KGHSH and LQKENI. The length of the CDR3 is 16 residues. CDR3 sequence reads: CASSTSAGEYSDTQYF. CDR3 bases: TGTGCCAGCTCAACTAGCGCGGGGGAGTACTCAGATACGCAGTATTTT.

The chain recombines TRBV27 with TRBJ2-1, with D perhaps TRBD2 (6 bases). The CDR3 contains 15 residues. Trimming took off 3 bases at V and 4 bases at J, with 13 bases between the two ends. The germline CDR1 and CDR2 sequences are MNHEY and SMNVEV (reference sequence). As DNA, the CDR3 is TGTGCCAGCAGTTTCGGGGCGGGGTCGTACAATGAGCAGTTCTTC. Amino acid sequence: CASSFGAGSYNEQFF.

The V gene is TRBV5-8, the J gene TRBJ2-5, with 7 bases lining up with TRBD2. This CDR3 region has 15 residues. J was trimmed by 4 bases and V by 4 bases; bases with no gene match: 10. Germline V gene sequence: CDR1 SGHTS, CDR2 YDEGEE. CDR3 residues: CASSPGAGEGETQYF. The CDR3 DNA reads as TGTGCCAGCAGCCCTGGGGCGGGAGAAGGAGAGACCCAGTACTTC.

V usage is TRBV25-1 and J usage is TRBJ2-6, with D possibly matching TRBD1 (5 bases). CDR3 length equals 16 residues. Trimming stripped 2 bases from V and 1 base from J, with 9 bases between. Germline values: CDR1 MGHDK, CDR2 SYGVNS. CDR3 protein: CASSELGESGANVLTF. CDR3 bases: TGTGCCAGCAGTGAACTAGGGGAATCTGGGGCCAACGTCCTGACTTTC.

The CDR3 spells CASRGLAGGPGETQYF. CDR3 nucleotides: TGTGCCAGCAGGGGCTTAGCGGGAGGGCCCGGGGAGACCCAGTACTTC. V and J are TRBV6-6 and TRBJ2-5, with 11 bases matching TRBD2. Germline trimming cut 6 bases from V and 5 bases from J; bases unmatched to any gene: 11. The CDR3 loop spans 16 amino acids. CDR1 and CDR2 (germline): MNHNY, SVGAGI (reference sequence).

The rearrangement links TRBV5-1 to TRBJ2-1; 7 bases align to TRBD1. V gave up 4 bases and J gave up 4 bases; unmatched junction bases: 5. CDR1 and CDR2 from the germline V gene are SGHRS and YFSETQ. CDR3 size: 14 residues. CDR3 residues: CASSRGQEYNEQFF. CDR3 DNA: TGCGCCAGCAGCCGCGGACAGGAGTACAATGAGCAGTTCTTC.

The chain joins TRBV7-3 to TRBJ2-2, with D maybe TRBD1 (6 bases). The CDR3 extends over 16 amino acids. Germline V gives CDR1 SGHTA, CDR2 FQGTGA. V was clipped by 5 bases and J by 1 base, with 14 bases between them. The CDR3 DNA sequence: TGTGCCAGCAGCGCCGTGGGGACAATGAACACCGGGGAGCTGTTTTTT. Protein product: CASSAVGTMNTGELFF.

J is TRBJ2-2 and V is TRBV18, with 9 bases identical to TRBD1. J was trimmed by 2 bases and V by 6 bases; bases with no gene match: 13. CDR3 size: 18 residues. Germline assignment: CDR1 KGHSH and CDR2 LQKENI. This CDR3 reads CASSVWAGTGFNTGELFF. The CDR3 DNA is TGTGCCAGCTCCGTGTGGGCCGGGACAGGGTTTAACACCGGGGAGCTGTTTTTT.